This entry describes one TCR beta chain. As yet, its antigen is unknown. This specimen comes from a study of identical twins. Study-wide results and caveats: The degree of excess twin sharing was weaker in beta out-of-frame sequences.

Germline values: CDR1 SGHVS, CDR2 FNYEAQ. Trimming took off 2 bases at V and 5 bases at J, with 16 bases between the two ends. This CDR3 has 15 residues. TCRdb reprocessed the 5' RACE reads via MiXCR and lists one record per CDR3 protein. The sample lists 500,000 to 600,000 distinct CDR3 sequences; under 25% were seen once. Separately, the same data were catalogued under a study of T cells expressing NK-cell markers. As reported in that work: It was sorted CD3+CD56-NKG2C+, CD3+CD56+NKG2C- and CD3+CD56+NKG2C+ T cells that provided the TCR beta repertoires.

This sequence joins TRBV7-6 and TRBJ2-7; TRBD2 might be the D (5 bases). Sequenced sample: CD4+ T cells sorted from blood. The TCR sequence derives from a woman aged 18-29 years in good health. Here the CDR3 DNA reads TGTGCCAGCAGCTTAACGGGGTCTTCTCTGAACGAGCAGTACTTC. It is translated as CASSLTGSSLNEQYF.